The 4 T cell receptor beta chains given below trace back to one sample, sequenced in a study of T cell responses to AZD1222 COVID-19 vaccine listed by TCRdb under 2021. Library creation used the immunoSEQ multiplex PCR assay. TCRdb limited this immuneACCESS table to in-frame rearrangements with V and J called. A share of clones is missing; checked studies link under half to unresolved V genes, and the rest is unexplained. The sample data list more than 110,000 clones, and around 88% of these were observed just once. Clones ranked in the top ten supply around 3.5% of the sample. The sample's time point label, in plain terms: baseline before first vaccination. Source: peripheral blood, taken on day 0 of AZD1222 vaccination. The receptor set was obtained from an adult in good health.

The V call is TRBV7-2, the J call TRBJ1-4; D is ambiguous. This CDR3 has 16 residues. Germline V CDR1 and CDR2: SGHTA, FQGNSA. Trimming took off 3 bases at V and 0 bases at J, with 11 bases between the two ends. CDR3 DNA: TGTGCCAGCAGCTTTGAGCGGCTTGCAACTAATGAAAAACTGTTTTTT. This sequence encodes CASSFERLATNEKLFF.

CDR3 coding DNA: TGTGCCAGCAGCCCACAGGGAAATGAGCAGTTCTTC. It yields the protein CASSPQGNEQFF. This chain uses TRBV11-2 with TRBJ2-1; tentatively, D is TRBD1 (6 bases). The V and J ends lost 5 bases and 7 bases respectively, with 9 bases between them. The CDR3 consists of 12 residues. Germline CDR1 SGHAT, CDR2 FQNNGV.

The gene calls are TRBV11-2 and TRBJ2-7, with 13 bases matching TRBD2. The CDR3 consists of 16 residues. CDR1 and CDR2 from the germline V gene are SGHAT and FQNNGV. Losses at the gene ends were 4 bases for V and 1 base for J; bases not matched to a gene: 4. The CDR3: CASSSGTSGESYEQYF. The CDR3 DNA follows: TGTGCCAGCAGCTCCGGGACTAGCGGGGAATCCTACGAGCAGTACTTC.

The rearrangement joins TRBV29-1 to TRBJ2-1, with 9 bases lining up with TRBD2. The germline CDR1 and CDR2 sequences are SQVTM and ANQGSEA. This CDR3 comprises 14 residues. J lost 7 bases, V lost 1 base, and 5 bases had no gene match. This chain's CDR3 is CSVEGASGTNEQFF. The DNA of the CDR3 is TGCAGCGTTGAAGGAGCTAGCGGGACGAATGAGCAGTTCTTC.